Below are 5 T cell receptor beta chains sequenced from a single sample in a study of blood T cell repertoires in COVID-19. Produced via immunoSEQ multiplex PCR; TCRdb's table is partial and in-frame only. The sample consists of 300,000 to 400,000 clones, approximately 87% of them appearing once. Sequencing was done on a sample of peripheral blood. These receptors were obtained from a woman aged 50 to 60 with active or convalescent COVID-19.

This clone was detected once. The chain is built from TRBV10-3 and TRBJ1-3; 9 nucleotides agree with TRBD1. This CDR3 spans 16 amino acids. Germline loops: CDR1 ENHRY, CDR2 SYGVKD. The V segment lost 7 bases and the J segment 3 bases; nucleotides outside the gene matches: 10. Here the CDR3 DNA reads TGTGCCATCAAATCCGGGACAGGGTTATTTGGAAACACCATATATTTT. Amino acids: CAIKSGTGLFGNTIYF.

The V gene is TRBV5-1, the J gene TRBJ2-2; D remains ambiguous. Trimming took off 0 bases at V and 0 bases at J, with 6 bases between the two ends. The CDR3 runs to 15 residues. In germline, CDR1 is SGHRS, CDR2 YFSETQ. The CDR3 is CASSLDSANTGELFF. CDR3 sequence (DNA): TGCGCCAGCAGCTTGGATTCAGCGAACACCGGGGAGCTGTTTTTT.

This chain joins TRBV5-4 and TRBJ2-7, with 11 bases identical to TRBD1. Germline assignment: CDR1 SGHNT and CDR2 YYREEE (reference sequence). The trim removed 2 bases at V and 3 bases at J, leaving 10 bases unmatched. The CDR3 consists of 17 residues. CDR3 loop: CASSLGQGAGNIYEQYF. For the CDR3, the DNA is TGTGCCAGCAGCTTAGGACAGGGGGCCGGGAACATCTACGAGCAGTACTTC.

The rearrangement links TRBV4-3 to TRBJ1-2; TRBD1 is a possible D gene (6 bases). Trimming removed 0 bases at V and 3 bases at J, with 11 bases between. The CDR3 totals 15 residues. Germline V gives CDR1 LGHNA, CDR2 YSLEER. The DNA of the CDR3 is TGCGCCAGCAGCCAAGAGACAGGCTACTACTATGGCTACACCTTC. Amino acids: CASSQETGYYYGYTF.

V and J are TRBV12-3 or TRBV12-4 and TRBJ2-7, with TRBD2 as a possible D gene (5 bases). The CDR3 runs to 12 residues. V was pared by 5 bases and J by 6 bases, with 11 bases between. The CDR3 region has the DNA TGTGCCAGCAGTCGCACCCGGGGCGAGCAGTACTTC. This translates into CASSRTRGEQYF.